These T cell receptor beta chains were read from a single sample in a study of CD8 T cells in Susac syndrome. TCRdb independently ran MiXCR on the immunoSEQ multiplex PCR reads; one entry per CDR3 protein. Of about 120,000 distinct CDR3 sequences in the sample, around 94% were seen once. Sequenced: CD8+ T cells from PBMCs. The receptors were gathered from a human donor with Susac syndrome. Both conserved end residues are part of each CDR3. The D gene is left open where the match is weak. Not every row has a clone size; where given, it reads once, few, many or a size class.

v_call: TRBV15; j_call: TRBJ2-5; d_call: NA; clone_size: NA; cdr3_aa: CATSTLGGVVGKETQYF; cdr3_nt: TGTGCCACCAGCACTTTAGGAGGGGTCGTGGGGAAAGAGACCCAGTACTTC
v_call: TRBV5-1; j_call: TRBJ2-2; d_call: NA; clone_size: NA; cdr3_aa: CASSLAFSGGNTGELFF; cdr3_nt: TGCGCCAGCAGCTTGGCGTTTTCCGGGGGCAACACCGGGGAGCTGTTTTTT
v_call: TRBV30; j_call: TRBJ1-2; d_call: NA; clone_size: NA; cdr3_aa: CASRTEANYGYTF; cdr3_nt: TGTGCCTCGAGAACAGAAGCTAACTATGGCTACACCTTC
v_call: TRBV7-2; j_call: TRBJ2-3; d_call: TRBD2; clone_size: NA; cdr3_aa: CASSAPSGSTDTQYF; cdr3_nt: TGTGCCAGCAGCGCCCCTAGCGGAAGCACAGATACGCAGTATTTT
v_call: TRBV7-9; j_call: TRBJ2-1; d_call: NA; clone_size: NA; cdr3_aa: CASSFGPLAPTTWREQFF; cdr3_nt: TGTGCCAGCAGCTTTGGACCCCTTGCGCCGACCACTTGGAGGGAGCAGTTCTTC
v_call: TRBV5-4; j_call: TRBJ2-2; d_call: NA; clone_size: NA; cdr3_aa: CASSLGTDTGELFF; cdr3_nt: TGTGCCAGCAGCTTGGGGACAGACACCGGGGAGCTGTTTTTT
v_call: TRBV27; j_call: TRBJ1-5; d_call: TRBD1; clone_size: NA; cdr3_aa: CASSLAHRGTGNQPQHF; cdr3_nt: TGTGCCAGCAGTTTGGCCCACAGGGGGACGGGCAATCAGCCCCAGCATTTT
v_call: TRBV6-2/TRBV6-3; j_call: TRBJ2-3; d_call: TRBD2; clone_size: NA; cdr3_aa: CASSYSRFPSGESTDTQYF; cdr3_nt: TGTGCCAGCAGTTACTCGAGATTCCCCAGCGGGGAGAGCACAGATACGCAGTATTTT
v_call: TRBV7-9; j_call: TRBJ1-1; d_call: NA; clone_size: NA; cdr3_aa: CASSLLSNTEAFF; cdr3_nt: TGTGCCAGCAGCTTATTGTCGAACACTGAAGCTTTCTTT
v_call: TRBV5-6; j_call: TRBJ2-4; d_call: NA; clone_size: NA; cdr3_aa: CASSTGAPGDIQYF; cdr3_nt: TGTGCCAGCAGTACCGGGGCCCCAGGGGACATTCAGTACTTC
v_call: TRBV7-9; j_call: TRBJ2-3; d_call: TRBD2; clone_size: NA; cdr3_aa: CASSYAAGVDTQYF; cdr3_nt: TGTGCCAGCAGCTACGCGGCGGGGGTTGATACGCAGTATTTT
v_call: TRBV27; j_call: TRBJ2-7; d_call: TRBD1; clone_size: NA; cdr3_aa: CASSPLKRRGTHEQYF; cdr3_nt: TGTGCCAGCAGTCCCCTAAAGCGCAGGGGGACGCACGAGCAGTACTTC
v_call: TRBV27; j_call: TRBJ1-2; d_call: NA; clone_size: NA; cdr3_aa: CASAPGAGPSGTF; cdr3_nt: TGTGCCAGCGCCCCGGGGGCAGGGCCTTCAGGCACCTTC
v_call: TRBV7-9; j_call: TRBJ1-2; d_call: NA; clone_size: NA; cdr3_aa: CASSFAGTTDGYTF; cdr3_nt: TGTGCCAGCAGCTTCGCGGGGACCACGGATGGCTACACCTTC
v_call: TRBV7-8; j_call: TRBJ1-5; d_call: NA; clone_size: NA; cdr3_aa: CASSPLQGGQSQHF; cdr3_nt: TGTGCCAGCAGCCCCCTGCAGGGCGGCCAGTCCCAGCATTTT
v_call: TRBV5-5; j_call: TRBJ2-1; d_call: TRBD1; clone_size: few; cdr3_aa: CASSLWTFRTGGLNEQFF; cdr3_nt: TGTGCCAGCAGCTTATGGACGTTCCGGACAGGGGGTTTAAATGAGCAGTTCTTC
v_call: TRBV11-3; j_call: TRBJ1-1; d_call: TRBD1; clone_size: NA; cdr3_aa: CASSFGQGTEAFF; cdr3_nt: TGTGCCAGCAGCTTCGGACAGGGCACTGAAGCTTTCTTT
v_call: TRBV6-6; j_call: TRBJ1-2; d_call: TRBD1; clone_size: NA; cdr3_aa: CASRTDDRVDGYTF; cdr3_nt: TGTGCCAGCAGGACCGATGACAGGGTGGACGGCTACACCTTC
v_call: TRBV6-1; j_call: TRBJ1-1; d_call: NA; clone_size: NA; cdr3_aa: CASSSQNTEAFF; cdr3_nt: TGTGCCAGCAGTTCGCAGAACACTGAAGCTTTCTTT
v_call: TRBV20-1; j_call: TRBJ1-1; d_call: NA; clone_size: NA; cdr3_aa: CSAHTEAFF; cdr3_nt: TGCAGTGCTCACACTGAAGCTTTCTTT
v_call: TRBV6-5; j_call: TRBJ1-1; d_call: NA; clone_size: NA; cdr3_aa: CASDFQAEAFF; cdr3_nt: TGTGCCAGCGATTTTCAGGCTGAAGCTTTCTTT
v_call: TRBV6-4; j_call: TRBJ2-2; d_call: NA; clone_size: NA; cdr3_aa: CASSDEGGNTGELFF; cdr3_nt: TGTGCCAGCAGTGACGAGGGGGGCAACACCGGGGAGCTGTTTTTT
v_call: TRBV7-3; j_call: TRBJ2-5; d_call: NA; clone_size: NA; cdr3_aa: CASSLTGGGGEETQYF; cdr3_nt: TGTGCCAGCAGCTTAACGGGGGGAGGAGGTGAGGAGACCCAGTACTTC
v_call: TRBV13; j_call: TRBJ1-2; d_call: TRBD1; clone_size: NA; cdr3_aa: CASSLGTGDLISYGYTF; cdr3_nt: TGTGCCAGCAGCTTAGGGACAGGGGACTTGATCAGTTATGGCTACACCTTC
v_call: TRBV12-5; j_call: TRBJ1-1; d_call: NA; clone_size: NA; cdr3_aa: CASVQGGTEAFF; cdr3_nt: TGTGCTAGTGTCCAAGGGGGTACTGAAGCTTTCTTT
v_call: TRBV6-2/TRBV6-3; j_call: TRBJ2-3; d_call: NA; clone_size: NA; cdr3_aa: CASSYSELRTDTQYF; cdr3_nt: TGTGCCAGCAGTTACTCGGAACTTCGCACAGATACGCAGTATTTT
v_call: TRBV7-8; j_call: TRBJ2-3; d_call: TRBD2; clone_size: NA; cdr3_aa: CASSQWLAGEVDTQYF; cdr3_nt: TGTGCCAGCAGTCAGTGGCTAGCGGGAGAAGTAGATACGCAGTATTTT
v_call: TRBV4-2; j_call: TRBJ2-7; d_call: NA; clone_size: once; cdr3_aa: CASSQTRDYEQYF; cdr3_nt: TGTGCCAGCAGCCAGACTAGGGACTACGAGCAGTACTTC
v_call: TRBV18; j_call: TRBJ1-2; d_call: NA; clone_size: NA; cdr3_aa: CASSHQRRGYTF; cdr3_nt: TGTGCCAGCTCACATCAAAGACGGGGCTACACCTTC
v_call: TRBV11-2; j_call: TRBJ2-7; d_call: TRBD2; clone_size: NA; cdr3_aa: CASSLVSAGEEQYF; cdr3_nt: TGTGCCAGCAGCTTAGTTAGCGCGGGAGAGGAGCAGTACTTC
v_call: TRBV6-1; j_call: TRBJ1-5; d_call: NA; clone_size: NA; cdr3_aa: CASSHAGPESNQPQHF; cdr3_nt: TGTGCCAGCAGTCATGCGGGCCCTGAAAGCAATCAGCCCCAGCATTTT
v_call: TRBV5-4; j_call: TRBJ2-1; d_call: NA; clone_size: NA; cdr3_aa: CASSPGPGSNEQFF; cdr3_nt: TGTGCCAGCAGTCCGGGGCCTGGCTCTAATGAGCAGTTCTTC
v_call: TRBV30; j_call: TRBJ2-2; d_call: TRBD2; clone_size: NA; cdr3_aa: CAWGSGTTNTGELFF; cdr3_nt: TGTGCCTGGGGCTCCGGGACTACGAACACCGGGGAGCTGTTTTTT
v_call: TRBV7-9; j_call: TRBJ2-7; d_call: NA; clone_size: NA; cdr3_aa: CASSLEGTEQYF; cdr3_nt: TGTGCCAGCAGCTTGGAGGGTACCGAGCAGTACTTC
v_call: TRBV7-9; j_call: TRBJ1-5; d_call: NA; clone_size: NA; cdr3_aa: CASSPQEVFPPQHF; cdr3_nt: TGTGCCAGCAGCCCCCAGGAGGTCTTTCCGCCCCAGCATTTT
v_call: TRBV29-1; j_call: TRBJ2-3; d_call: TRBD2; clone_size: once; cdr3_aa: CSVDPGGNTQYF; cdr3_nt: TGCAGCGTTGACCCGGGGGGGAATACGCAGTATTTT
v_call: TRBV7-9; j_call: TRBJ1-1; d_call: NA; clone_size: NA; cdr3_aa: CASSYPTGPMKEAFF; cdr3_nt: TGTGCCAGCAGCTACCCGACCGGACCAATGAAAGAAGCTTTCTTT
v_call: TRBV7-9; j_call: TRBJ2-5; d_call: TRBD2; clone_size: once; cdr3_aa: CASSPGTSGEKETQYF; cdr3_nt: TGTGCCAGCAGCCCGGGGACTAGCGGGGAAAAAGAGACCCAGTACTTC
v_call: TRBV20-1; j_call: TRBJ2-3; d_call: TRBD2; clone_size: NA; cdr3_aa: CSARDQRESWETQYF; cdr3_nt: TGCAGTGCTAGAGATCAGCGGGAGAGTTGGGAAACACAGTATTTT
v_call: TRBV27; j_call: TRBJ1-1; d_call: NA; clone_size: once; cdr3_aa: CASSPRRRSGEAFF; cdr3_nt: TGTGCCAGCAGTCCGCGTCGGAGAAGTGGTGAAGCTTTCTTT
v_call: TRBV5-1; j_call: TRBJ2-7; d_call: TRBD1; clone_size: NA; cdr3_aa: CASSLDGSGTESSEQYF; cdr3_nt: TGCGCCAGCAGCTTGGACGGATCCGGGACAGAGTCGTCTGAGCAGTACTTC
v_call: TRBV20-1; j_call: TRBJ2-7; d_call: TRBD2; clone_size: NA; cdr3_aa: CSASRPSGGANEQYF; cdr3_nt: TGCAGTGCAAGCCGTCCTAGCGGGGGGGCCAACGAGCAGTACTTC
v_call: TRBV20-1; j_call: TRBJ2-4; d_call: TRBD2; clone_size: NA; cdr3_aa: CSARLAEIQYF; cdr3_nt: TGCAGTGCTAGACTAGCGGAGATTCAGTACTTC
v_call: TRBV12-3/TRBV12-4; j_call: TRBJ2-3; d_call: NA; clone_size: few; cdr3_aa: CASSRGSDTQYF; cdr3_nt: TGTGCCAGCAGTCGAGGGTCCGATACGCAGTATTTT
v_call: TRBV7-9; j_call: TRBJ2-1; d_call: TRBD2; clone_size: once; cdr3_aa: CASSPSGGEQFF; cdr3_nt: TGTGCCAGCAGCCCTAGCGGGGGGGAGCAGTTCTTC
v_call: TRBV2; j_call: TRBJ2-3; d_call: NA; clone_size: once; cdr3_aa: CASSENFAFADTQYF; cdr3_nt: TGTGCCAGCAGTGAGAATTTCGCATTCGCAGATACGCAGTATTTT
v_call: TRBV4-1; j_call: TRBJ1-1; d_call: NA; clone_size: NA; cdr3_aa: CASSQEEPFIGMNTEAFF; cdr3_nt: TGCGCCAGCAGCCAAGAGGAACCGTTTATCGGAATGAACACTGAAGCTTTCTTT
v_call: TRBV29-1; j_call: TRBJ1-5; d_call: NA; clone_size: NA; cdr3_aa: CSVEPSISGLYSNQPQHF; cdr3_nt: TGCAGCGTTGAACCTTCGATTTCAGGGTTATATAGCAATCAGCCCCAGCATTTT
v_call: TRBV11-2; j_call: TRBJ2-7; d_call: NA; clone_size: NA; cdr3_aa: CASSYDGSSYEQYF; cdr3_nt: TGTGCCAGCAGTTACGACGGGAGCTCCTACGAGCAGTACTTC
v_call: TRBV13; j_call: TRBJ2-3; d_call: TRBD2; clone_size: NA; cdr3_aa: CASSHGSGGPTDTQYF; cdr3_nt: TGTGCCAGCAGCCATGGTAGCGGGGGGCCCACAGATACGCAGTATTTT